These T cell receptor beta chains were read from a single sample in a study of blood T cell repertoires in COVID-19. Clones were sequenced by immunoSEQ multiplex PCR, and TCRdb holds only the in-frame ones, with some missing. The sample contains fewer than 120,000 clones, 80% to 90% of which appear only once. The specimen was peripheral blood. Source of these receptors: a woman aged 60-70 years with acute or convalescent COVID-19. Each CDR3 is given with its conserved first and last residue. The order of the fields is J gene, clone size, V gene, D gene, CDR3 protein, CDR3 DNA. The D gene is left open where the match is weak. A row's size may be missing; if present it is once, few, many or a size class.

>TRBJ2-1|once|TRBV5-5|NA
CASSLAEPRSSYNEQFF
TGTGCCAGCAGCTTGGCGGAGCCAAGAAGCTCCTACAATGAGCAGTTCTTC
>TRBJ1-2|NA|TRBV18|TRBD1
CASSPRQGYGYTF
TGTGCCAGCTCACCACGACAGGGCTATGGCTACACCTTC
>TRBJ1-1|NA|TRBV2|NA
CASSEGAEEAFF
TGTGCCAGCAGTGAGGGAGCGGAGGAAGCTTTCTTT
>TRBJ2-2|NA|TRBV4-1|TRBD2
CATSGLVGTGELFF
TGCGCCACTTCAGGACTAGTCGGCACCGGGGAGCTGTTTTTT
>TRBJ1-1|NA|TRBV9|NA
CASSTTENTEAFF
TGTGCCAGCAGCACGACAGAGAACACTGAAGCTTTCTTT
>TRBJ2-2|NA|TRBV7-3|NA
CASSSTDVGELFF
TGTGCCAGCAGCTCGACAGACGTCGGGGAGCTGTTTTTT
>TRBJ1-4|NA|TRBV14|NA
CASSQVSTEKLFF
TGTGCCAGCAGCCAAGTGAGCACTGAAAAACTGTTTTTT
>TRBJ1-2|NA|TRBV11-2|TRBD1
CASSLGTGADGYTF
TGTGCCAGCAGCTTAGGGACAGGGGCGGATGGCTACACCTTC
>TRBJ2-3|once|TRBV6-5|NA
CATRRTSWDTQYF
TGTGCCACCAGGCGCACTAGTTGGGATACGCAGTATTTT
>TRBJ2-5|few|TRBV7-2|TRBD2
CASASRGLADQETQYF
TGTGCCAGCGCCTCCCGGGGACTAGCGGACCAAGAGACCCAGTACTTC
>TRBJ1-2|once|TRBV5-1|NA
CASRVDNRSNGYTF
TGCGCCAGCAGGGTTGATAATCGGTCGAATGGCTACACCTTC
>TRBJ2-4|NA|TRBV4-1|TRBD2
CASSPGGGVSGRDIQYF
TGCGCCAGCAGCCCCGGCGGGGGAGTTAGCGGGAGGGACATTCAGTACTTC
>TRBJ2-2|NA|TRBV7-3|TRBD2
CASSPLGGVGELFF
TGTGCCAGCAGCCCCCTCGGGGGGGTGGGGGAGCTGTTTTTT
>TRBJ2-3|NA|TRBV9|TRBD2
CASSLSGDPTDTQYF
TGTGCCAGCAGCCTCAGCGGGGACCCCACAGATACGCAGTATTTT
>TRBJ1-6|NA|TRBV19|NA
CASSTRDNYSPLHF
TGTGCCAGTAGTACCCGGGACAACTATTCACCCCTCCACTTT
>TRBJ1-2|NA|TRBV9|TRBD1
CASSGGTWTGEFYGYTF
TGTGCCAGCAGCGGAGGGACCTGGACAGGGGAGTTCTATGGCTACACCTTC
>TRBJ1-1|NA|TRBV6-5|TRBD1
CASSISGQGGTEAFF
TGTGCCAGCAGTATTTCGGGACAGGGGGGGACTGAAGCTTTCTTT
>TRBJ1-4|NA|TRBV7-9|NA
CASSQAVLNEKLFF
TGTGCCTCCTCCCAGGCAGTCCTTAATGAGAAACTGTTTTTT
>TRBJ1-1|NA|TRBV5-6|TRBD1
CASSQVGQGLFEAFF
TGTGCCAGCAGCCAAGTTGGACAGGGCCTTTTTGAAGCTTTCTTT
>TRBJ2-2|NA|TRBV21-1|NA
CASSKVRSRTVQTGELFF
TGTGCCAGCAGCAAAGTTCGGTCGAGAACAGTCCAGACCGGGGAGCTGTTTTTT
>TRBJ2-1|NA|TRBV7-9|TRBD1
CASSNPGQQDHEQFF
TGTGCCAGCAGTAACCCGGGACAGCAGGACCATGAGCAGTTCTTC
>TRBJ1-2|NA|TRBV9|NA
CASSVPAGLASYGYTF
TGTGCCAGCAGCGTACCAGCGGGACTGGCTTCCTATGGCTACACCTTC
>TRBJ2-7|NA|TRBV9|NA
CASSVGMQGTGTYEQYF
TGTGCCAGCAGCGTAGGAATGCAGGGGACGGGCACCTACGAGCAGTACTTC
>TRBJ1-5|NA|TRBV21-1|NA
CASSHTRGTGGADNQPQHF
TGTGCCAGCAGCCACACCAGAGGAACAGGGGGCGCCGACAATCAGCCCCAGCATTTT
>TRBJ1-3|once|TRBV6-1|TRBD1
CASSERPGGGNTIYF
TGTGCCAGCAGTGAAAGGCCAGGGGGGGGAAACACCATATATTTT
>TRBJ1-5|few|TRBV28|TRBD1
CASSERQGHQPQHF
TGTGCCAGCAGTGAAAGACAGGGTCATCAGCCCCAGCATTTT
>TRBJ1-1|few|TRBV5-1|NA
CASSSPRGQTNTEAFF
TGCGCCAGCAGCTCGCCCCGTGGGCAGACGAACACTGAAGCTTTCTTT
>TRBJ1-1|few|TRBV29-1|TRBD1
CSGTGAANTEAFF
TGCAGCGGGACAGGGGCGGCGAACACTGAAGCTTTCTTT
>TRBJ1-6|NA|TRBV12-3/TRBV12-4|NA
CASSQAFSPLHF
TGTGCCAGCAGCCAGGCTTTTTCACCCCTCCACTTT
>TRBJ1-5|NA|TRBV6-4|NA
CASSEEVDQPQHF
TGTGCCAGCAGTGAGGAGGTGGATCAGCCCCAGCATTTT
>TRBJ2-1|NA|TRBV6-6|TRBD2
CASSTSGGSLEQFF
TGTGCCAGCAGTACTAGCGGGGGGTCACTTGAGCAGTTCTTC
>TRBJ2-5|NA|TRBV10-3|NA
CAISVAPQETQYF
TGTGCCATCAGTGTAGCGCCTCAAGAGACCCAGTACTTC
>TRBJ1-6|NA|TRBV7-8|NA
CASSLGRQMTSPLHF
TGTGCCAGCAGCTTAGGACGACAGATGACTTCACCCCTCCACTTT
>TRBJ1-6|NA|TRBV27|TRBD1
CASSLSAGGHSPLHF
TGTGCCAGCAGTTTATCTGCAGGGGGCCACTCACCCCTCCACTTT
>TRBJ1-1|NA|TRBV29-1|TRBD1
CSVDRGATEAFF
TGCAGCGTAGACAGGGGGGCGACTGAAGCTTTCTTT
>TRBJ2-7|NA|TRBV19|TRBD1
CASSHRDSRIYEQYF
TGTGCCAGTAGTCATCGGGACAGCCGAATTTACGAGCAGTACTTC
>TRBJ2-5|NA|TRBV24-1|NA
CATSDPRGFGETQYF
TGTGCCACCAGTGATCCCCGGGGGTTCGGGGAGACCCAGTACTTC
>TRBJ2-3|NA|TRBV11-2|NA
CASSLGAMRADTQYF
TGTGCCAGCAGCTTAGGTGCGATGAGGGCAGATACGCAGTATTTT
>TRBJ2-1|NA|TRBV12-3/TRBV12-4|TRBD2
CASRKTSHNEQFF
TGTGCCAGCCGCAAGACTAGCCACAATGAGCAGTTCTTC
>TRBJ2-5|many|TRBV5-1|TRBD2
CASSPDGLAGYLETQYF
TGCGCCAGCAGCCCAGACGGACTAGCGGGGTATCTAGAGACCCAGTACTTC
>TRBJ2-1|NA|TRBV2|TRBD2
CASLNRGGGDEQFF
TGTGCCAGCCTTAATCGCGGGGGGGGAGATGAGCAGTTCTTC
>TRBJ2-1|NA|TRBV5-1|TRBD2
CASSRRSGGFDEQFF
TGCGCCAGCAGCCGTAGGAGCGGGGGATTCGATGAGCAGTTCTTC
>TRBJ1-2|NA|TRBV5-1|TRBD1
CASSPRRDSDYGYTF
TGCGCCAGCAGCCCCCGCCGGGACAGCGACTATGGCTACACCTTC
>TRBJ2-3|NA|TRBV28|TRBD2
CASRKERERLDTQYF
TGTGCCAGCAGAAAAGAGCGGGAGAGACTAGATACGCAGTATTTT
>TRBJ1-3|NA|TRBV7-9|NA
CASSPLTALIWNTIYF
TGTGCCAGCAGCCCGCTCACAGCCCTCATTTGGAACACCATATATTTT
>TRBJ2-1|NA|TRBV24-1|TRBD1
CATSDPGQGASEQFF
TGTGCCACCAGTGATCCGGGACAGGGGGCCAGTGAGCAGTTCTTC
>TRBJ2-1|NA|TRBV30|TRBD1
CAWRRTGRNEQFF
TGTGCCTGGCGCCGGACAGGAAGGAATGAGCAGTTCTTC
>TRBJ1-5|NA|TRBV19|TRBD1
CAADTGTDNQPQHF
TGTGCCGCCGACACCGGGACAGATAATCAGCCCCAGCATTTT
>TRBJ2-5|NA|TRBV19|NA
CASSMPRAFQETQYF
TGTGCCAGTAGTATGCCCAGGGCTTTCCAAGAGACCCAGTACTTC